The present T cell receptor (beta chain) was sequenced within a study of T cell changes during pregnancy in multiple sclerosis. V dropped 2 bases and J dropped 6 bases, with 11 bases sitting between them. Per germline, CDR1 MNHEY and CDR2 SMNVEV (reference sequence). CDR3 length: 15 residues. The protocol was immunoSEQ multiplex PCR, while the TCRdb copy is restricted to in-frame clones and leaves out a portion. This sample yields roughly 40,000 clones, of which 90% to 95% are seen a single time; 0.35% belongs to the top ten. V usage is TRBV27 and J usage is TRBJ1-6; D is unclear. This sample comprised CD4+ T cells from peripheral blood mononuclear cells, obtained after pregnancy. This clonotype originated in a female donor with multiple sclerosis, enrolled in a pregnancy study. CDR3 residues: CASSLQAAGNSPLHF. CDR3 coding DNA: TGTGCCAGCAGTTTACAAGCAGCGGGTAATTCACCCCTCCACTTT.